This TCR beta chain was found in a study of cytomegalovirus exposure and HLA in healthy donors (dated by TCRdb to the late 2010s). A note on the overall study: According to an earlier analysis of several hundred of the donors, some 180 million T cells yielded some 110 million unique TCR beta sequences and approximately 280 Gb of sequence data. All discovery cohort repertoires had been generated using a single sequencing platform. The study aimed to test whether signatures of past pathogen exposure could be identified by cataloging public T cell receptors. To predict cytomegalovirus infection status, the study brought together high-throughput TCR immunosequencing, statistical association of individual TCRs with disease status, and machine learning. In an earlier analysis of roughly 540 of the donors, high-throughput TCR beta sequencing was used to judge whether each TCR beta V gene segment behaved as functional or pseudogenic. A later genetic analysis used genome-wide SNP genotypes for about 65% of the 666 donors, treating that subset as a discovery cohort. Among about 400 genotyped donors of the cohort, an average of approximately 240,000 unique TCR beta nucleotide sequences was sequenced per donor, of which 15% to 20% were non-productive. Both class I and class II loci were covered by HLA typing, at four-digit resolution. In addition to the first cohort of several hundred subjects, a separate validation cohort of about 120 different subjects was used. The study profiled the T cell repertoires of 550 to 700 subjects by immunosequencing and related them to cytomegalovirus serostatus. Typing coverage varied by locus: about 620-630 donors for A, B, C, DRB1 and DQB1; approximately 560 for DQA1; approximately 570 for DPA1; more than 450 for DPB1. The genetic ancestry cluster associated with self-reported Caucasian donors included around 76% of the roughly 390 genotyped donors. Roughly 5 DR-DQ haplotypes were handled as single units for association and clustering, since linkage in the cohort was strong. Donor age, sex, ethnicity and CMV serostatus were compiled alongside the repertoire data. A later analysis re-analyzed previously published TCR beta repertoires from 500 to 700 donors and added high-resolution HLA genotyping to study TCR occurrence patterns. Rather than using new phenotypic data, the later analysis identified candidate immune exposures from TCR beta sequences and from how often those sequences occurred across donors. Approximately 300 gigabases of sequencing data and 91 million or so unique TCR sequences made up an early release that covered over 550 HLA-typed donors. What the work shows at the level of the full study, not this receptor alone: The authors suggested that the approach could potentially be generalized to other disease states and immunological phenotypes. The sequencing pipeline was judged likely to have produced a cluster of highly shared sequence variants as a technical artifact. According to a later analysis, most CMV-associated TCR beta chains appeared to be HLA-restricted, and the HLA associations seemed to be driven largely by CMV exposure. In a later analysis, the rate of TCR association differed among HLA loci, with DRB1 alleles having the most associated TCRs and HLA-C alleles having the fewest. Sequencing depth was assumed to be roughly uniform across donors in the presence/absence analyses, though that assumption may not hold. When HLA alleles, especially DR and DQ, strongly co-occurred, attributing TCR associations to individual alleles was difficult. A later genetic analysis reported fewer N-insertions in productive TCRs among donors in an Asian-associated ancestry cluster than the roughly 620-donor mean. A later analysis found that HLA-associated TCR beta chains were more clonally expanded and had lower generation probabilities than equally common non-associated chains. Specific HLA alleles were associated with 18,000 or so TCR beta sequences at a false discovery rate of 0.05 in a later analysis. Because counts were too low, about 17 rarely observed V segments, including chromosome 9 orphons, were excluded from the earlier analysis of fewer than 650 of the donors. A further reported finding was that TCR beta sequences accurately predicted the HLA-A and HLA-B alleles for most subjects in the first cohort. A total of 150 or so TCR beta chains were listed by the study as associated with cytomegalovirus. In a later analysis, several top co-occurrence clusters were reported to appear linked to parvovirus B19, influenza, CMV and Epstein-Barr virus. This cohort had only TCR beta chains sequenced, and the lack of alpha or paired-chain data limited which features could be detected. In vitro tests confirmed that a few of the cytomegalovirus-associated TCR beta chains recognize cytomegalovirus antigens. An association between a missense DCLRE1C variant and V-gene and J-gene trimming of TCR beta chains was found in a later genetic analysis and replicated in an independent cohort. Broadly in line with IMGT annotations, most TCR beta V segments showed up in productive rearrangements about 90% or about 30% of the time in an earlier analysis of around 600 of the donors. Immune exposure information for the cohort was limited to CMV serostatus. Most TCR sequences were seen in very few donors, while some public TCRs were found in many individuals. The classifier was reported to diagnose cytomegalovirus status with high specificity and sensitivity in both the original cohort and the validation cohort. Because the 87-base-pair reads could not distinguish some IMGT-functional V segments, including TRBV6-2 and TRBV6-3, those segments were excluded. HLA typing was unavailable for some donors at each locus, so association tests used only the typed subset. Correlated functional status among segregating V segments might be attributable to linkage disequilibrium, but an unknown experimental factor could not be ruled out.

V is pruned by 9 bases and J by 8 bases, leaving 14 bases of the junction without a gene match. Measured from the cysteine to the phenylalanine, the CDR3 is 15 residues long. CDR3 DNA only is kept here, 45 bases in frame from base 1. In the germline V gene, CDR1 corresponds to MRHNA and CDR2 to SNTAGT. Library creation used the immunoSEQ multiplex PCR assay. A mixture of 60 forward primers for TCR Vbeta segments and 13 reverse primers for TCR Jbeta segments was used in the multiplex PCR. The CDR3 region of rearranged TCR beta genes was amplified from genomic DNA by a multiplex PCR assay. Amplified TCR beta libraries were sequenced as 87-base-pair reads on the Illumina HiSeq System. The original pipeline was this. A later analysis counted tens of millions of unique TCR beta chains across the roughly 700 repertoires, and roughly 9.9 million of these chains were shared by at least two donors. Raw reads were error-corrected and collapsed into unique sequences with a nearest-neighbor algorithm that merged closely related sequences to remove PCR and sequencing errors. V, D and J gene segments were assigned by aligning CDR3 sequences to IMGT reference sequences. For a sequence to be retained, a match of at least six nucleotides to both a V gene segment and a J gene segment was required. A rearrangement counted as productive if the CDR3 had no stop codons and remained in frame with V and J, and every other rearrangement counted as non-productive. Following IMGT convention, CDR3 was defined as the stretch from the second conserved V-encoded cysteine to the conserved J-encoded phenylalanine. The earlier analysis of about 590 of the donors excluded sequences that lacked an unambiguous match to a single V gene segment. In an earlier analysis of a few hundred of the donors, V segments were called functional above 56.7% productive rearrangements and were called segregating when the between-donor standard deviation exceeded 5%. To diagnose cytomegalovirus status from the catalog of TCR beta chain sequences, a statistical classification framework was built. V and J gene assignment, in a later analysis, came from comparing TCR nucleotide sequences with IMGT/GENE-DB human TR gene sequences. A later analysis assigned CDR3 sequences and most-parsimonious VDJ recombination scenarios with the TCRdist pipeline. In a later analysis, each TCR beta chain was defined by its CDR3 amino acid sequence together with its V-gene family, and reads without a unique V-gene family were excluded. To address suspected cross-contamination and a sequencing artifact, a later analysis removed some 620 highly shared, low-generation-probability nucleotide sequences. A later analysis calculated a clonal expansion index for each public chain from normalized within-repertoire ranks of inferred template counts. In a later analysis, generation probabilities were computed with a VDJ recombination model fitted to out-of-frame rearrangements, and the resulting probabilities were checked against IGoR. Hypergeometric tests were used in a later analysis to score TCR-TCR, TCR-HLA and TCR-CMV co-occurrence, with a repertoire-size bias correction applied to the TCR pairs. False discovery rates were estimated in a later analysis by permuting HLA or CMV assignments 20 times. In a later analysis, co-occurring TCRs were grouped with DBSCAN, and TCRdist sequence similarity was added when clustering was performed within HLA-allele-positive subsets. Repertoires with fewer than 30,000 or more than 120,000 public chains, plus five repertoires with anomalous nucleotide sharing, were excluded from co-occurrence clustering. The immuneACCESS repertoire file appears here via TCRdb, limited to in-frame rearrangements. These files lack a portion of the clones; in checked studies, under half of the deficit traces to unresolved V genes, and the cause of the others is not known. The V and J calls and clone size were taken over from that table, and D and trimming were inferred from the DNA. The sample includes some 100,000 clones, with roughly 80% observed a single time. The ten largest account for roughly 1.3% of the sample.

The cohort was made up of hundreds of healthy bone marrow donors. At the time of sampling, all cohort members were nominally healthy, though unrecorded immune exposures were likely present. The donor was CMV seropositive and belonged to the group of 250 to 300 seropositive cohort members. A peripheral blood sample was provided by each donor, and peripheral blood mononuclear cells were used for TCR beta sequencing. The Qiagen DNeasy Blood Extraction Kit was used to extract genomic DNA from the blood cell samples. As for this clone: The antigen this receptor binds is unknown. Within one base of it there is no much larger clone, and no base qualities were kept.

This TCR came from a girl aged 2 to 9 in good health and CMV-seropositive. Sample: PBMCs. This sequence uses TRBV6-4 and TRBJ2-1, with 9 bases aligning to TRBD2. The nucleotides are TGTGCCAGTCAAGTAGCGGGAGAGGCCTCGCATGAGCAGTTCTTC. Its translation reads: CASQVAGEASHEQFF.